Detailed here is one TCR beta chain. Antigen: not known. The CDR3 runs to 18 residues. The germline V gene has CDR1 LGHDT and CDR2 YNNKEL (reference sequence). V was pared by 3 bases and J by 5 bases, with 25 bases between. cDNA libraries of TCR beta carried unique molecular identifiers. TCRdb analysed the PCR reads with MiXCR anew, one entry per CDR3 protein. The table lists 740,000 or so distinct CDR3 sequences, around 50% of them singletons. The data stem from a study of post-analysis software for immune sequencing data. The study's findings and limits: Among several TRBV segments more frequent in patients than controls were TRBV5-6, TRBV5-1 and TRBV20-1.

This chain connects TRBV3-1 to TRBJ1-1; perhaps TRBD1 as D (5 bases). The sequence came from a girl aged 5-17 years with multiple sclerosis. Sequencing used blood. In DNA form, the CDR3 reads TGTGCCAGCAGCCATGGTGAGACAGACCCTGGTGATTGGACTGAAGCTTTCTTT. This sequence encodes CASSHGETDPGDWTEAFF. The whole variable domain, filled in from reference TRBV3-1 and TRBJ1-1, reads DTAVSQTPKYLVTQMGNDKSIKCEQNLGHDTMYWYKQDSKKFLKIMFSYNNKELIINETVPNRFSPKSPDKAHLNLHINSLELGDSAVYFCASSHGETDPGDWTEAFFGQGTRLTVV.